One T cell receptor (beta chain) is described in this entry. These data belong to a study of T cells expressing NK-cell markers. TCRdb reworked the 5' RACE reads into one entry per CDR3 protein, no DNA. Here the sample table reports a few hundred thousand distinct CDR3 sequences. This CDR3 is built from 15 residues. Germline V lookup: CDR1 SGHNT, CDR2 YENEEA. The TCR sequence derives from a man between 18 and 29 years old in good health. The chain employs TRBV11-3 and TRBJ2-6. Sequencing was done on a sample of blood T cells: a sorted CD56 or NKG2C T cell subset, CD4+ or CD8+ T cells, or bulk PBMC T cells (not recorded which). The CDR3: CASSFGPSEANVLTF.